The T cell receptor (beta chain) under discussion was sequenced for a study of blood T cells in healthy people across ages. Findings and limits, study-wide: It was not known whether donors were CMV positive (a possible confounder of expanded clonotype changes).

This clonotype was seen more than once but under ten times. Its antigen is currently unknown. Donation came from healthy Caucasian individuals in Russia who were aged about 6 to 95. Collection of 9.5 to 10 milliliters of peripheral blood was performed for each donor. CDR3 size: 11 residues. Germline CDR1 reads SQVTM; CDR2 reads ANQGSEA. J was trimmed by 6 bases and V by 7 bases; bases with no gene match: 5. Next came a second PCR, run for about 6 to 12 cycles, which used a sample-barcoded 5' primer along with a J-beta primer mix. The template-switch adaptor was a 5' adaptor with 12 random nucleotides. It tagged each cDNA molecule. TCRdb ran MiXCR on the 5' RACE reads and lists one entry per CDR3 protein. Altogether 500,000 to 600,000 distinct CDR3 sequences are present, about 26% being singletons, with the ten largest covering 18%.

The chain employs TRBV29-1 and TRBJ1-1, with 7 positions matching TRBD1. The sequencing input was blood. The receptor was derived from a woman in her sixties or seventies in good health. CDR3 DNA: TGCAGCGCAGGGGGGAGGGCTGAAGCTTTCTTT. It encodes CSAGGRAEAFF.